The present T cell receptor beta chain was sequenced within a study of tumor-infiltrating lymphocytes in primary liver carcinoma. The CDR3 consists of 15 residues. CDR1 is ENHRY and CDR2 is SYGVKD in the germline V gene. Co-extracting RNA and DNA was done with about 20-34 mg of unsorted bulk tissue as input. With regard to this clonotype: Sequence at one end of the junction differs from germline and may be a read error.

A primer in the constant region served to generate TCR beta cDNA from roughly 520 ng of total RNA. Investigators got TCR beta libraries out of three nested multiplex PCR rounds, done with slightly modified ARM-PCR. A C-beta reverse primer was combined with TRBV1-TRBV30 forward primers in the first two PCR rounds, and each round had approximately 10 cycles. Using its own MiXCR run on the multiplex PCR reads, TCRdb lists one record per CDR3 protein. The sample has approximately 46,000 distinct CDR3 sequences; approximately 71% are singletons. The source of this sequence is a woman in her 30s with primary liver carcinoma and hepatitis B virus infection. The sequencing input was tumor-adjacent normal liver tissue. The genes are TRBV10-3 and TRBJ2-1; TRBD2 aligns across 8 bases. This CDR3 reads CAISEDGRALNVQFF. The CDR3 coding sequence is TGTGCCATCAGTGAGGACGGGAGGGCCTTGAATGTGCAGTTCTTC.